The TCR beta chain under discussion was sequenced for a study of T cell clones after liver transplantation. Study-wide results and limits: In most of the 8 subjects, circulating graft-donor-reactive CD4 TCRbeta sequences fell significantly after transplant.

Germline V CDR1 and CDR2: MDHEN, SYDVKM. The CDR3 is made up of 17 amino acids. The trim removed 5 bases at V and 0 bases at J, leaving 4 bases unmatched. Clones were sequenced by immunoSEQ multiplex PCR, and TCRdb holds only the in-frame ones, with some missing. The table has some 80,000 clones, about 85% seen once; the top ten hold around 2%. With respect to this clone: The antigen remains undetermined.

CD3+CD4+ and CD3+CD8+ cells were FACS-sorted from thawed unstimulated PBMCs. The receptor comes from a human patient who received a liver transplant. These T cells may partly come from the graft donor. J is TRBJ2-6 and V is TRBV28; 10 bases agree with TRBD2. Material: CD4+ T cells from blood, obtained less than 50 months after liver transplant. The CDR3 sequence is CASSPPSGSSGANVLTF. The CDR3 coding sequence is TGTGCCAGCAGTCCCCCTAGCGGGAGCTCTGGGGCCAACGTCCTGACTTTC.